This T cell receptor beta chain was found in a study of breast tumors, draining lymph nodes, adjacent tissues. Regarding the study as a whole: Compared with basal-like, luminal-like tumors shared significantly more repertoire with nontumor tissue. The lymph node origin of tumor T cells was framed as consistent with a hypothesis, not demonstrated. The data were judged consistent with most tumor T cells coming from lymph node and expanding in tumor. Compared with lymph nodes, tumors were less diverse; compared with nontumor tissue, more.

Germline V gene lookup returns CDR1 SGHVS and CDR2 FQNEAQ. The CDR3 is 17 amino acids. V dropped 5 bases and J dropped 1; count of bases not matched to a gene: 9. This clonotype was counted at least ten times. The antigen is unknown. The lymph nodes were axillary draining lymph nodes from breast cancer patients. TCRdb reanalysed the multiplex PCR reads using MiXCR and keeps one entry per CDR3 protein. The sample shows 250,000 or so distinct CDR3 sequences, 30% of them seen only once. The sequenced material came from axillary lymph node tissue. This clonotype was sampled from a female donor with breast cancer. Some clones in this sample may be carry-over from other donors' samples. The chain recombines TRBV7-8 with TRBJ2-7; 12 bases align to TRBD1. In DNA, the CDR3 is TGTGCCAGCAGCCCCGGGACAGGGGGCTACAATTCCTACGAGCAGTACTTC. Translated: CASSPGTGGYNSYEQYF.